The next 25 T cell receptor beta chains were all read from a single sample in a study of blood T cell repertoires in COVID-19. Assay used: immunoSEQ multiplex PCR; TCRdb lists only in-frame clones, some missing. The sample consists of 300,000 to 350,000 clones, 80% to 90% of them appearing once. The specimen was peripheral blood. Receptors originate from a man aged 25-40 years with COVID-19, enrolled during active disease.

This clone was seen only once. Other DNA sequences in the sample encode the same CDR3. This chain links TRBV18 with TRBJ1-5; TRBD1 is a possible D gene (5 bases). CDR1 is KGHSH, CDR2 LQKENI, per germline. CDR3 size: 13 residues. V lost 1 base and J lost 4, with 5 bases in between. The DNA of the CDR3 is TGTGCCAGCTCACCACAGGGGAATCAGCCCCAGCATTTT. As protein: CASSPQGNQPQHF.

This clone was seen more than once but under ten times. The gene calls are TRBV11-2 and TRBJ2-3; D unresolved. Trimming took 5 bases from V and 1 from J, leaving 10 bases between them. Per germline, CDR1 SGHAT and CDR2 FQNNGV. CDR3 length: 14 residues. CDR3 coding DNA: TGTGCCAGCAGCCCTTTGTTTGGCACAGATACGCAGTATTTT. Encoded protein: CASSPLFGTDTQYF. The full variable domain, its missing parts supplied by reference TRBV11-2 and TRBJ2-3, is EAGVAQSPRYKIIEKRQSVAFWCNPISGHATLYWYQQILGQGPKLLIQFQNNGVVDDSQLPKDRFSAERLKGVDSTLKIQPAKLEDSAVYLCASSPLFGTDTQYFGPGTRLTVL.

J is TRBJ2-2 and V is TRBV11-1; tentatively, D is TRBD1 (5 bases). Trimming took off 1 base at V and 6 bases at J, with 9 bases between the two ends. CDR3 length equals 14 residues. Germline CDR1 is SGHAT and CDR2 is FQDESV (reference sequence). In nucleotides, the CDR3 is TGTGCCAGCAGCTTAGAAGGGGTTTCCGGGGAGCTGTTTTTT. This encodes CASSLEGVSGELFF.

This clone was counted once. The chain combines TRBV7-2 with TRBJ2-1; D is ambiguous. V lost 5 bases to trimming and J lost 6 bases, with 14 bases between them. The germline V gene has CDR1 SGHTA and CDR2 FQGNSA. The CDR3 extends over 14 amino acids. CDR3 DNA sequence: TGTGCCAGCAGCCTATTAAATACTGGCAATGAGCAGTTCTTC. This sequence encodes CASSLLNTGNEQFF.

The V call is TRBV11-2, the J call TRBJ2-7; TRBD1 agrees at 10 bases. V was pared by 5 bases and J by 4 bases, with 11 bases of the junction left unmatched. The CDR3 covers 16 residues. Germline V CDR1 and CDR2: SGHAT, FQNNGV. Here the CDR3 DNA reads TGTGCCAGCAGCGCTCGGACCCGGGACAGGGGTTACGAGCAGTACTTC. The encoded protein is CASSARTRDRGYEQYF.

V and J are TRBV7-3 and TRBJ2-2; TRBD2 matches at 10 bases. The CDR3 loop spans 20 amino acids. Germline V gives CDR1 SGHTA, CDR2 FQGTGA. J was trimmed by 2 bases and V by 5 bases; bases with no gene match: 17. CDR3 DNA: TGTGCCAGCAGCCCCACCCCCCAGGCCCTAGCGGGAGTCAACACCGGGGAGCTGTTTTTT. Protein: CASSPTPQALAGVNTGELFF.

The V call is TRBV2, the J call TRBJ2-2; D possibly corresponds to TRBD1 (5 bases). The CDR3 sequence is 14 residues long. Germline assignment: CDR1 SNHLY and CDR2 FYNNEI. V lost 6 bases and J 7 bases, leaving 15 bases between the germline ends. The CDR3 loop is CASRARAGYGELFF. The CDR3 DNA sequence: TGTGCCAGCAGGGCCAGGGCCGGCTACGGGGAGCTGTTTTTT. The variable domain in full, with the rest retrieved from reference TRBV2 and TRBJ2-2, is EPEVTQTPSHQVTQMGQEVILRCVPISNHLYFYWYRQILGQKVEFLVSFYNNEISEKSEIFDDQFSVERPDGSNFTLKIRSTKLEDSAMYFCASRARAGYGELFFGEGSRLTVL.

This sequence joins TRBV3-1 (or the pseudogene TRBV3-2) and TRBJ2-3, with TRBD1 matching 9 bases. The CDR3 runs to 16 residues. V was pared by 2 bases and J by 3 bases, with 6 bases of the junction left unmatched. Germline-derived CDR1 and CDR2 are LGHDT and YNNKEL (reference sequence). In DNA form, the CDR3 reads TGTGCCAGCAGCCAAAGGCCACAGGGGGCTACAGATACGCAGTATTTT. Its protein is CASSQRPQGATDTQYF.

The chain links TRBV24-1 to TRBJ2-5; D is perhaps TRBD1 (6 bases). CDR1 and CDR2 (germline): KGHDR, SFDVKD. The CDR3 contains 15 residues. The V gene lost 1 base and the J gene lost 1 base, with 9 bases spanning the gap. The CDR3 DNA reads as TGTGCCACCAGTGATTTTCGCAGGGGCCAAGAGACCCAGTACTTC. It is translated as CATSDFRRGQETQYF.

This clone was counted once. The chain employs TRBV2 and TRBJ1-2; 10 bases fit TRBD1. Germline-derived CDR1 and CDR2 are SNHLY and FYNNEI. The CDR3 extends over 14 amino acids. With V trimmed by 6 bases and J by 8 bases, 9 bases remained unmatched. In DNA form, the CDR3 reads TGTGCCAGCAGACCTACCGGGACAGGGGTGGGCTACACCTTC. Amino acid sequence: CASRPTGTGVGYTF.

The DNA of the CDR3 is TGTGCCAGCAGTTCCTTCGGGTCCCCTCCGGTCCAGTACTTC. This codes for CASSSFGSPPVQYF. V is TRBV6-5 and J is TRBJ2-7; no clear D. Germline CDR1 reads MNHEY; CDR2 reads SVGAGI. The CDR3 consists of 14 residues. Deletions cut 4 bases from V and 10 bases from J, with 20 bases between.

This sequence joins TRBV7-9 and TRBJ2-2; 7 bases are shared with TRBD2. Germline V gene lookup returns CDR1 SEHNR and CDR2 FQNEAQ (reference sequence). J gave up 5 bases and V 3 bases, and 9 bases lay outside the gene matches. CDR3 size: 16 residues. CDR3 sequence (DNA): TGTGCCAGCAGCTTCACTAGCGTATTTACGACCGGGGAGCTGTTTTTT. The encoded protein is CASSFTSVFTTGELFF.

The chain employs TRBV13 and TRBJ1-2; 7 nucleotides align to TRBD1. This CDR3 spans 12 amino acids. The junction had 4 bases not matched to a gene; V was cut back by 10 bases and J by 2 bases. The germline V gene has CDR1 PRHDT and CDR2 FYEKMQ (reference sequence). The DNA of the CDR3 is TGTGCCACCCCGGGACAGAACTATGGCTACACCTTC. It yields the protein CATPGQNYGYTF.

The V gene is TRBV14, the J gene TRBJ1-5, with D possibly being TRBD1 (6 bases). Germline V gives CDR1 SGHDN, CDR2 FVKESK. The ends were cut back, 6 bases at V and 7 bases at J, with 13 bases in the middle. The CDR3 length is 13 residues. The CDR3 protein is CASSKQGDQPQHF. The CDR3 DNA reads TGTGCCAGCAGTAAACAGGGTGACCAGCCCCAGCATTTT.

The chain has TRBV7-2 and TRBJ1-5; 10 bases map to TRBD1. This CDR3 is built from 15 residues. The ends lost 3 bases at V and 4 bases at J; junction bases unmatched: 3. CDR1 and CDR2 (germline): SGHTA, FQGNSA. CDR3 nucleotides: TGTGCCAGCAGCTTTCGGACAGGGGGGAATCAGCCCCAGCATTTT. Translation: CASSFRTGGNQPQHF.

This chain joins TRBV18 and TRBJ2-5, with 11 bases matching TRBD1. Germline CDR1 KGHSH, CDR2 LQKENI. The CDR3 is 18 amino acids. Losses at the gene ends were 1 base for V and 2 bases for J; bases not matched to a gene: 9. CDR3 amino acids: CASSPRGPGQGDQETQYF. The CDR3 DNA sequence: TGTGCCAGCTCACCACGGGGACCGGGACAGGGGGATCAAGAGACCCAGTACTTC. The variable domain in full, with the rest retrieved from reference TRBV18 and TRBJ2-5, is NAGVMQNPRHLVRRRGQEARLRCSPMKGHSHVYWYRQLPEEGLKFMVYLQKENIIDESGMPKERFSAEFPKEGPSILRIQQVVRGDSAAYFCASSPRGPGQGDQETQYFGPGTRLLVL.

V usage is TRBV10-3 and J usage is TRBJ2-7, with 10 bases matching TRBD1. The V gene end was trimmed by 4 bases and the J gene end by 4 bases; junction bases not matched to a gene: 7. The germline V gene has CDR1 ENHRY and CDR2 SYGVKD. This CDR3 has 15 amino acids. The CDR3 nucleotides read TGTGCCATCAGTGGGGGACAGGGGAGAGGTTACGAGCAGTACTTC. This encodes CAISGGQGRGYEQYF.

This clone has a single count. This chain connects TRBV7-2 to TRBJ1-5; D might be TRBD1 (6 bases). CDR1 and CDR2 (germline): SGHTA, FQGNSA. The CDR3 is 15 residues long. With 1 base removed from V and 2 bases from J, the gap between germline ends came to 9 bases. CDR3: CASSLGPGGNQPQHF. In nucleotides, the CDR3 is TGTGCCAGCAGCTTAGGCCCAGGGGGCAATCAGCCCCAGCATTTT. Using reference TRBV7-2 and TRBJ1-5 for the parts outside the CDR3, the full variable domain is GAGVSQSPSNKVTEKGKDVELRCDPISGHTALYWYRQSLGQGLEFLIYFQGNSAPDKSGLPSDRFSAERTGGSVSTLTIQRTQQEDSAVYLCASSLGPGGNQPQHFGDGTRLSIL.

The chain links TRBV6-5 to TRBJ1-5, with 7 bases aligning to TRBD1. CDR1 MNHEY and CDR2 SVGAGI come from the germline V gene. This CDR3 spans 13 amino acids. Trimming took 6 bases from V and 6 from J; bases not matched to a gene: 5. CDR3 bases: TGTGCCAGCAGAGCGACAGGGACTCAGCCCCAGCATTTT. It codes for CASRATGTQPQHF.

The CDR3 DNA reads TGCAGCGCCCAAGTGACTGATAACTATGGCTACACCTTC. Its protein is CSAQVTDNYGYTF. The chain uses TRBV29-1 and TRBJ1-2, with no clear D. Trimming stripped 7 bases from V and 1 base from J, with 13 bases between. CDR1 SQVTM and CDR2 ANQGSEA come from the germline V gene. This CDR3 is 13 amino acids long.

The J gene is TRBJ1-4, the V gene TRBV7-9; weak D call: TRBD1 (5 bases). CDR1 and CDR2 from the germline V gene are SEHNR and FQNEAQ (reference sequence). The CDR3 runs 17 residues. V lost 3 bases, J lost 0 bases, and 14 bases lay in between. CDR3 loop: CASSFGGAGSTNEKLFF. CDR3 DNA: TGTGCCAGCAGCTTCGGAGGGGCGGGATCAACTAATGAAAAACTGTTTTTT.

The V and J genes are TRBV7-2 and TRBJ1-2; 7 positions agree with TRBD1. V shed 5 bases, J shed 3 bases, and the junction held 6 bases outside the gene matches. The CDR3 sequence is 14 residues long. Germline CDR1 is SGHTA and CDR2 is FQGNSA. The CDR3 spells CASSPKGGDYGYTF. For the CDR3, the DNA is TGTGCCAGCAGCCCGAAAGGGGGCGACTATGGCTACACCTTC.

V is TRBV6-5 and J is TRBJ2-7; possibly TRBD2 for D (5 bases). The ends were cut back, 2 bases at V and 3 bases at J, with 17 bases in the middle. Per germline, CDR1 MNHEY and CDR2 SVGAGI. This CDR3 is built from 16 residues. CDR3 coding DNA: TGTGCCAGCAGTTACGCTTCTAGCCCCACCTACTACGAGCAGTACTTC. Residues: CASSYASSPTYYEQYF.

The V call is TRBV5-6, the J call TRBJ1-1; D gene unclear. CDR1 and CDR2 (germline): SGHDT, YYEEEE. V lost 2 bases, J lost 1 base, and 6 bases lay in between. This CDR3 spans 13 amino acids. CDR3 coding DNA: TGTGCCAGCAGCTTCGGTGGGAACACTGAAGCTTTCTTT. Its protein is CASSFGGNTEAFF. Looking up the rest from reference TRBV5-6 and TRBJ1-1 gives the full variable domain: DAGVTQSPTHLIKTRGQQVTLRCSPKSGHDTVSWYQQALGQGPQFIFQYYEEEERQRGNFPDRFSGHQFPNYSSELNVNALLLGDSALYLCASSFGGNTEAFFGQGTRLTVV.

V is TRBV28 and J is TRBJ2-7; 7 bases line up with TRBD1. This CDR3 has 15 amino acids. Germline-derived CDR1 and CDR2 are MDHEN and SYDVKM. After removal of 6 bases from V and 3 bases from J, the junction contained 11 bases not matched to a gene. For the CDR3, the DNA is TGTGCCAGCAGCAATACCGGGACAGCGTTCTACGAGCAGTACTTC. It yields the protein CASSNTGTAFYEQYF.